This T cell receptor beta chain was identified in a study of blood T cell repertoires in COVID-19. Overall study: Samples came from the United States, Italy and Spain, spanning acute and convalescent COVID-19.

Original analysis: Researchers report that nucleated cell counts were estimated from reference gene primer amplification. Sequenced by immunoSEQ multiplex PCR; TCRdb stores in-frame clones only, minus some. V, J and clone size were drawn from that table, and D and trimming were deduced from the DNA. The table records hundreds of thousands of clones, about nine tenths of them present only once. Categorization into cohorts depended on clinical history that participants reported. The receptor's source is a woman aged 18-30 years who had recovered from COVID-19. The source material was PBMCs or T cells enriched from blood (not recorded which).

Here the CDR3 reads CASSLGAVGNTIYF. The CDR3 DNA reads TGTGCCAGTAGTCTGGGGGCCGTTGGAAACACCATATATTTT. The rearrangement joins TRBV19 to TRBJ1-3; TRBD1 is a possible D gene (6 bases). V was trimmed by 5 bases and J by 3 bases, leaving 11 bases between them. Germline-derived CDR1 and CDR2 are LNHDA and SQIVND (reference sequence). CDR3 length: 14 amino acids.